This T cell receptor (beta chain) was observed in a study of tumor-infiltrating lymphocytes in localized non-small cell lung cancer. Background on the study: Some samples were collected after neoadjuvant chemotherapy; smokers, never-smokers and several histologies were included. Resected tumor was paired with non-adjacent uninvolved lung from the same patient.

Sequencing used immunoSEQ multiplex PCR; TCRdb keeps in-frame clones, though not all of them. Of 4,000 to 5,500 clones detected, around 66% appear once; the ten largest clones hold 61%. This clone came up once. The clonotype was recovered from a human donor with non-small cell lung cancer. The sample comprised lung tumor tissue.

CDR3 residues: CASSESHLMSEAFF. The CDR3 coding sequence is TGTGCCAGCAGTGAATCCCACCTTATGAGTGAAGCTTTCTTT. The rearrangement uses TRBV2 and TRBJ1-1, with D unclear. Germline V gives CDR1 SNHLY, CDR2 FYNNEI. The CDR3 loop spans 14 amino acids. V was cut by 2 bases and J by 7 bases, with 14 bases left in between.